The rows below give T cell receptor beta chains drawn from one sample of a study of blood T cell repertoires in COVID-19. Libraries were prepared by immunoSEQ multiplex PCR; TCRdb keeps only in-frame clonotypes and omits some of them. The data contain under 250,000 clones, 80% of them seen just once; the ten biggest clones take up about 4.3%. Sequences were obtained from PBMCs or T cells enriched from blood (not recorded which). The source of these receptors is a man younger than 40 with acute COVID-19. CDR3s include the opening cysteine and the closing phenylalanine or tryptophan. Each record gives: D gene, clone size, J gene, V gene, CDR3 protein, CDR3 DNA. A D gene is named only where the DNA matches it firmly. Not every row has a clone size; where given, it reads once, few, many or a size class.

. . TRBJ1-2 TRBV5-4 CASSRPGDEGYTF TGTGCCAGCAGCCGGCCGGGGGATGAGGGCTACACCTTC
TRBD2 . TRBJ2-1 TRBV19 CASSGLAGAYNEQFF TGTGCCAGTAGTGGCCTAGCGGGGGCCTACAATGAGCAGTTCTTC
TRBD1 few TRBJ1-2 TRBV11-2 CASSPGGDYGYTF TGTGCCAGCAGTCCAGGGGGCGACTATGGCTACACCTTC
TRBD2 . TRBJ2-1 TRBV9 CASSVRAGVYNEQFF TGTGCCAGCAGCGTCCGAGCGGGGGTTTACAATGAGCAGTTCTTC
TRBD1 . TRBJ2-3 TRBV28 CASSDRDSPLHF TGTGCCAGCAGTGACCGGGACAGCCCCTTACATTTT
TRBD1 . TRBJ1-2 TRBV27 CASSSGTGIPNYGYTF TGTGCCAGCAGTTCCGGGACAGGGATCCCTAACTATGGCTACACCTTC
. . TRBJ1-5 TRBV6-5 CASSTRDIGNQPQHF TGTGCCAGCAGTACCCGGGACATAGGCAATCAGCCCCAGCATTTT
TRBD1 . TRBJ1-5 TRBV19 CASSSQGASQPQHF TGTGCCAGTAGTTCTCAGGGGGCCTCTCAGCCCCAGCATTTT
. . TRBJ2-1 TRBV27 CASSLSQGYNEQFF TGTGCCAGCAGTTTGAGCCAGGGCTACAATGAGCAGTTCTTC
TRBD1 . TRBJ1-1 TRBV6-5 CASSFSDRGTEAFF TGTGCCAGCAGTTTTTCCGACAGGGGGACTGAAGCTTTCTTT
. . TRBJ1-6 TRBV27 CASSLSLTDRGRSPLHF TGTGCCAGCAGTTTATCTCTCACAGATAGGGGTCGTTCACCCCTCCACTTT
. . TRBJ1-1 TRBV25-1 CASRQGANTEAFF TGTGCCAGCAGACAGGGAGCGAACACTGAAGCTTTCTTT
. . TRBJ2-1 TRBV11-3 CASSLDTGRGEQFF TGTGCCAGCAGCTTAGATACAGGGAGAGGTGAGCAGTTCTTC
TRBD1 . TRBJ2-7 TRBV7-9 CASSLAAGGHEQYF TGTGCCAGCAGCTTAGCGGCAGGGGGCCACGAGCAGTACTTC
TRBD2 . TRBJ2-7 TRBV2 CASSGLAGGEQYF TGTGCCAGCAGCGGACTAGCGGGGGGAGAGCAGTACTTC
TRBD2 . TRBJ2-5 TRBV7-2 CASRGLAGQETQYF TGTGCCAGCAGGGGACTAGCGGGGCAAGAGACCCAGTACTTC
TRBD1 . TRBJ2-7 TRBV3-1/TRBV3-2 CASSEQGASYEQYF TGTGCCAGCAGCGAGCAGGGGGCCTCCTACGAGCAGTACTTC
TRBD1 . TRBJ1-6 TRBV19 CASSMGQGVSPLHF TGTGCCAGTAGTATGGGACAGGGTGTCTCACCCCTCCACTTT
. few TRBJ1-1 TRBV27 CASSFGVSAEAFF TGTGCCAGCAGTTTCGGGGTGAGCGCTGAAGCTTTCTTT
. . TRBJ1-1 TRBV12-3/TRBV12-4 CASSSGWAEAFF TGTGCCAGCAGTTCAGGGTGGGCTGAAGCTTTCTTT
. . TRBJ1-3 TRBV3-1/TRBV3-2 CASITHLKRVLSGNTIYF TGTGCCAGCATCACCCATTTAAAGCGGGTGCTCTCTGGAAACACCATATATTTT
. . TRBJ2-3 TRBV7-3 CASSLEGNTDTQYF TGTGCCAGCAGCTTGGAGGGGAACACAGATACGCAGTATTTT
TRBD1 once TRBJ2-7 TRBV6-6 CASSLGQGYEQYF TGTGCCAGCAGTCTCGGACAGGGTTACGAGCAGTACTTC
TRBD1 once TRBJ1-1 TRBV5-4 CASTKPGQGARSTEAFF TGTGCCAGCACTAAACCGGGACAGGGGGCAAGGAGCACTGAAGCTTTCTTT
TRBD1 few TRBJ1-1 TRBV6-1 CASSALTGELSTEAFF TGTGCCAGCAGTGCACTGACAGGGGAATTGAGCACTGAAGCTTTCTTT
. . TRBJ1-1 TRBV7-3 CASSLRGEIGGEAFF TGTGCCAGCAGCTTACGGGGTGAAATAGGGGGTGAAGCTTTCTTT
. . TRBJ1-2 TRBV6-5 CASRERDFYGYTF TGTGCCAGCAGAGAGCGGGACTTCTATGGCTACACCTTC